Shown below are 21 T cell receptor beta chains from a single sample sequenced in a study of a mutant IDH1 vaccine in newly diagnosed glioma. No antigen is known for these receptors. Specified time point: week 35, safety follow-up. The vaccine gave 300 ug of a 20-mer mutant IDH1 peptide subcutaneously per dose. Profiling relied on immunoSEQ multiplex PCR, and the TCRdb table lists in-frame clones only, not all of them. The table has approximately 60,000 clones, roughly 74% seen once; the top ten hold 4.7%. Sequenced here: PBMCs, sampled from a glioma patient whose treatment included an IDH1 peptide vaccine. These receptors originate from a man in his fifties with glioma.

The rearrangement links TRBV19 to TRBJ1-3, with 7 bases fitting TRBD1. The CDR3 has 14 residues. Germline CDR1 and CDR2: LNHDA and SQIVND (reference sequence). V shed 5 bases and J 4 bases; nucleotides not matched to a gene: 5. CDR3 coding DNA: TGTGCCAGTAGTGAGGGGGCTAGCGGAAACACCATATATTTT. It yields the protein CASSEGASGNTIYF.

This chain connects TRBV5-5 to TRBJ2-7, with D hard to call. This CDR3 has 15 residues. Trimming left V 1 base short and J 2 bases short, with 13 bases between. Germline CDR1 and CDR2: SGHKS and YYEKEE (reference sequence). The CDR3 loop reads CASSLSRSITYEQYF. In DNA, the CDR3 is TGTGCCAGCAGCTTGAGTCGGAGTATCACCTACGAGCAGTACTTC. The whole variable domain, remainder taken from reference TRBV5-5 and TRBJ2-7, is DAGVTQSPTHLIKTRGQQVTLRCSPISGHKSVSWYQQVLGQGPQFIFQYYEKEERGRGNFPDRFSARQFPNYSSELNVNALLLGDSALYLCASSLSRSITYEQYFGPGTRLTVT.

The genes are TRBV7-9 and TRBJ2-1; D unresolved. The CDR3 contains 12 residues. Trimming removed 4 bases from V and 8 bases from J, with 9 bases in between. Germline values: CDR1 SEHNR, CDR2 FQNEAQ (reference sequence). CDR3 in amino acids: CASSSLSDEQFF. CDR3 in DNA: TGTGCCAGCAGCTCCTTGAGTGATGAGCAGTTCTTC.

This clone has only a few counts. The V and J genes are TRBV6-1 and TRBJ1-2; the D is unclear. Per the germline V gene, CDR1 is MNHNS and CDR2 is SASEGT. The V and J ends lost 3 bases and 4 bases respectively, with 12 bases between them. This CDR3 has 14 amino acids. The CDR3 loop is CASSDGVSFYGYTF. CDR3 in DNA: TGTGCCAGCAGTGACGGTGTCAGCTTCTATGGCTACACCTTC.

The chain has TRBV30 and TRBJ1-1; D is ambiguous. V dropped 2 bases and J dropped 0 bases, with 7 bases sitting between them. This CDR3 is 13 amino acids long. Per the germline V gene, CDR1 is GTSNPN and CDR2 is SVGIG (reference sequence). The CDR3 spells CAWSPGLNTEAFF. The CDR3 bases are TGTGCCTGGAGTCCCGGACTGAACACTGAAGCTTTCTTT.

About this clone: Other nucleotide sequences from this sample produce the same CDR3. The chain couples TRBV30 to TRBJ2-7; no clear D. Trimming removed 0 bases from V and 4 bases from J, with 7 bases in between. The CDR3 length is 12 residues. Germline V gene data show CDR1 as GTSNPN and CDR2 as SVGIG (reference sequence). CDR3 loop: CAWSVGQYEQYF. The CDR3 DNA is TGTGCCTGGAGTGTAGGGCAGTACGAGCAGTACTTC. Full variable domain (remainder filled in from reference TRBV30 and TRBJ2-7): SQTIHQWPATLVQPVGSPLSLECTVEGTSNPNLYWYRQAAGRGLQLLFYSVGIGQISSEVPQNLSASRPQDRQFILSSKKLLLSDSGFYLCAWSVGQYEQYFGPGTRLTVT.

The chain is built from TRBV20-1 and TRBJ1-1; the D gene is possibly TRBD1 (6 bases). The ends were cut back, 3 bases at V and 8 bases at J, with 7 bases in the middle. CDR1 is DFQATT and CDR2 is SNEGSKA in the germline V gene (reference sequence). The CDR3 totals 10 residues. The CDR3 is CSARDSEAFF. The CDR3 DNA follows: TGCAGTGCTAGGGACAGCGAAGCTTTCTTT.

Remarks on this clone: Other nucleotide sequences in the sample specify the same CDR3. The CDR3: CASSDSSGGADTQYF. Here the CDR3 DNA reads TGTGCCAGCAGTGACTCGAGCGGGGGGGCAGATACGCAGTATTTT. The J gene is TRBJ2-3, the V gene TRBV6-4; 10 positions agree with TRBD2. From germline, CDR1 is MRHNA and CDR2 SNTAGT. The CDR3 extends over 15 amino acids. With 0 bases clipped from V and 4 bases from J, the junction kept 1 base outside the gene matches.

A few counts support this clone. The gene calls are TRBV19 and TRBJ2-1; 13 bases map to TRBD2. The CDR3 has 16 amino acids. V trimming: 5 bases; J trimming: 2 bases; junction bases outside the gene matches: 3. CDR1 is LNHDA and CDR2 is SQIVND in the germline V gene (reference sequence). This CDR3 reads CASSSGTSGAYNEQFF. The CDR3 nucleotides read TGTGCCAGTAGTTCCGGGACTAGCGGGGCCTACAATGAGCAGTTCTTC.

This clone was recorded a few times. This chain joins TRBV23-1 and TRBJ1-1, with D perhaps TRBD1 (5 bases). TRBV23-1 is an ORF, and what it does is uncertain. V dropped 7 bases and J dropped 3 bases, with 15 bases sitting between them. This CDR3 has 14 residues. CDR3 in amino acids: CASTRIDRYTEAFF. The CDR3 DNA reads as TGCGCCAGCACCCGAATCGACAGATACACTGAAGCTTTCTTT.

This clone was observed a handful of times. The chain carries TRBV7-3 and TRBJ2-1; TRBD2 matches at 8 bases. The CDR3 runs to 15 residues. Germline V gene sequence: CDR1 SGHTA, CDR2 FQGTGA. The trim removed 3 bases at V and 7 bases at J, leaving 8 bases unmatched. The CDR3 region is CASSLYSGGPNEQFF. The CDR3 coding sequence is TGTGCCAGCAGCTTGTACAGCGGGGGACCAAATGAGCAGTTCTTC.

Within the sample, this clone is medium-sized (0.01 to 0.1%). J is TRBJ2-3 and V is TRBV9; D is undetermined. This CDR3 region has 12 residues. Germline CDR1 reads SGDLS; CDR2 reads YYNGEE. Trimming left V 0 bases short and J 2 bases short, with 1 base between. The CDR3 is CASSVDTDTQYF. The CDR3 coding sequence is TGTGCCAGCAGCGTAGACACAGATACGCAGTATTTT.

The J gene is TRBJ1-1, the V gene TRBV7-2, with unresolved D. The length of the CDR3 is 15 residues. With 6 bases removed from V and 1 base from J, the gap between germline ends came to 15 bases. Germline CDR1 reads SGHTA; CDR2 reads FQGNSA. The CDR3 loop reads CASRYDGGRNTEAFF. The CDR3 DNA follows: TGTGCCAGCAGGTACGACGGAGGGCGGAACACTGAAGCTTTCTTT.

The rearrangement joins TRBV9 to TRBJ1-1; D remains ambiguous. Germline CDR1 reads SGDLS; CDR2 reads YYNGEE. V was cut by 3 bases and J by 5 bases, with 11 bases left in between. The CDR3 extends over 13 amino acids. In DNA form, the CDR3 reads TGTGCCAGCAGCGGGGGATCGGGAACTGAAGCTTTCTTT. It yields the protein CASSGGSGTEAFF.

J is TRBJ2-3 and V is TRBV6-1, with a possible D match to TRBD1 (6 bases). The CDR3 has 16 amino acids. Trimming shortened V by 1 base and J by 0 bases, and 11 bases separated the two germline ends. CDR1 is MNHNS and CDR2 is SASEGT in the germline V gene. CDR3 bases: TGTGCCAGCAGTGAAGTTCGGACAGCTAGCACAGATACGCAGTATTTT. It is translated as CASSEVRTASTDTQYF.

The chain recombines TRBV2 with TRBJ2-7, with 7 bases matching TRBD1. J lost 4 bases, V lost 6 bases, and 3 bases had no gene match. There are 12 residues in the CDR3. In germline, CDR1 is SNHLY, CDR2 FYNNEI. The CDR3 is CASSDRVYEQYF. The CDR3 region has the DNA TGTGCCAGCAGCGACAGGGTTTACGAGCAGTACTTC.

The chain is built from TRBV6-5 and TRBJ1-5; D is unresolved. CDR3 length: 14 amino acids. V was cut by 4 bases and J by 3 bases, with 10 bases left in between. In germline, CDR1 is MNHEY, CDR2 SVGAGI. CDR3 coding DNA: TGTGCCAGCAGTTTTGCCAGGAACAATCAGCCCCAGCATTTT. Encoded protein: CASSFARNNQPQHF.

This clone was seen more than once but under ten times. The J gene is TRBJ1-2, the V gene TRBV21-1. TRBV21-1 is reported as a pseudogene. The CDR3 covers 15 residues. DNA of the CDR3: TGTGCCAGCAGCAAAGAGGACGGGGGGGTGGGTGGCTACACCTTC. Amino acid sequence: CASSKEDGGVGGYTF.

The chain couples TRBV5-1 to TRBJ2-5, with 9 positions matching TRBD1. The trim removed 2 bases at V and 5 bases at J, leaving 7 bases unmatched. Germline CDR1 SGHRS, CDR2 YFSETQ. The CDR3 spans 15 residues. In nucleotides, the CDR3 is TGCGCCAGCAGCTTTATGACAGGGGGAGGGGAGACCCAGTACTTC. Translation: CASSFMTGGGETQYF.

The CDR3 region is CSARVDGYTF. Written as DNA, the CDR3 is TGCAGTGCTAGAGTCGATGGCTACACCTTC. The chain couples TRBV20-1 to TRBJ1-2; D not certain. Trimming took 1 base from V and 6 from J, leaving 3 bases between them. The length of the CDR3 is 10 residues. Per germline, CDR1 DFQATT and CDR2 SNEGSKA (reference sequence).

This clone has just one count. V gene TRBV10-3 combines with J gene TRBJ2-7, with TRBD1 matching over 9 bases. This CDR3 contains 13 residues. J lost 3 bases, V lost 6 bases, and 3 bases had no gene match. The germline CDR1 and CDR2 sequences are ENHRY and SYGVKD. CDR3 sequence reads: CAISPGQGYEQYF. The CDR3 DNA follows: TGTGCCATCAGCCCGGGACAGGGCTACGAGCAGTACTTC.